This TCR beta chain comes out of a study of cytomegalovirus exposure and HLA in healthy donors. Vbeta (60) and Jbeta (13) primers were used in the PCR. Original methodology: Later reanalysis found 75 million to 95 million unique TCR beta chains, around 11 million of them shared. Produced via immunoSEQ multiplex PCR; TCRdb's table is partial and in-frame only. The V and J calls and clone size come from that table; D and trimming were worked out from the DNA. The clone table shows fewer than 150,000 clones, with the ten largest holding roughly 2.6%. This CDR3 spans 15 amino acids. The germline CDR1 and CDR2 sequences are SGHNT and YYREEE (reference sequence). Unmatched junction bases numbered 12, after V lost 3 bases and J lost 8 bases.

Input material: PBMCs. This chain uses TRBV5-4 with TRBJ1-2; 8 positions match TRBD1. The sequence was obtained from a man aged 35 to 55 in good health and CMV-seronegative. This CDR3 is CASSSGQGSFYGYTF. The CDR3 DNA is TGTGCCAGCAGCTCAGGACAGGGTAGTTTCTACGGCTACACCTTC.